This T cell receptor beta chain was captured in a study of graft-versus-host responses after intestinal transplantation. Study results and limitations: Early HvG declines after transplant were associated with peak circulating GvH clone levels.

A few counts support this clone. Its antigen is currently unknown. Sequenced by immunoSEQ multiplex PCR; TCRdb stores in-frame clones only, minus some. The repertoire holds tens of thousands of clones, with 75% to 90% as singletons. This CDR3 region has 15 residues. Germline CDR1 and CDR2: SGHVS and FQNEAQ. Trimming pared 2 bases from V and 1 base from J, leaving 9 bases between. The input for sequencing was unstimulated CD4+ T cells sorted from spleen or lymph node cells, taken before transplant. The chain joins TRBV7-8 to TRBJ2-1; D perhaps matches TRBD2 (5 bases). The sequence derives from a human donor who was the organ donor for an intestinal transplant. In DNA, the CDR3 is TGTGCCAGCAGCTTACTAGCTCGGTCCTACAATGAGCAGTTCTTC. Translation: CASSLLARSYNEQFF.